This TCR beta chain was captured in a study of OX40 agonist ivuxolimab in advanced cancers. Findings and caveats of the study: Relatively little clonal expansion, among the lowest observed, appeared in partial responders at 0.1-3.0 mg/kg.

Some clones are missing from TCRdb's copy, which holds only in-frame ones; the method was immunoSEQ multiplex PCR. The data show 75,000 to 95,000 clones, approximately 90% seen once. The CDR3 runs 14 residues. Germline V gives CDR1 SEHNR, CDR2 FQNEAQ (reference sequence). Trimming took 1 base from V and 5 from J, leaving 12 bases between them. Exclusion applied to patients with autoimmune disease history or systemic immunosuppression. Note on this clone: The target antigen is unknown.

The receptor was derived from an adult with an advanced solid tumor such as melanoma, head and neck, liver or kidney cancer. The sample here was CD4+ or CD8+ T cells sorted from blood, taken in a trial of the OX40 agonist ivuxolimab. The chain combines TRBV7-9 with TRBJ2-7; D gene uncertain. The chain's CDR3 is CASSLEFTEHEQYF. The CDR3 nucleotides read TGTGCCAGCAGCTTAGAGTTTACGGAGCACGAGCAGTACTTC.